This T cell receptor (beta chain) appears in the sequencing data of a study of cytomegalovirus exposure and HLA in healthy donors. Sequencing was performed with immunoSEQ multiplex PCR; in TCRdb, only in-frame clones are kept and a portion is missing. The sample has roughly 80,000 clones, roughly 88% seen once. Trimming took off 6 bases at V and 2 bases at J, with 14 bases between the two ends. Germline V lookup: CDR1 KGHSH, CDR2 LQKENI. The CDR3 totals 14 residues. J is TRBJ2-7 and V is TRBV18, with D maybe TRBD1 (5 bases). The sequenced sample was PBMCs. The source of this sequence is a man younger than 45 in good health and CMV-seronegative. The chain's CDR3 is CASSTRSGTYEQYF. DNA for the CDR3: TGTGCCAGCTCTACCAGGTCAGGGACCTACGAGCAGTACTTC. Together with reference TRBV18 and TRBJ2-7, the CDR3 gives the full variable domain: NAGVMQNPRHLVRRRGQEARLRCSPMKGHSHVYWYRQLPEEGLKFMVYLQKENIIDESGMPKERFSAEFPKEGPSILRIQQVVRGDSAAYFCASSTRSGTYEQYFGPGTRLTVT.